A selection of T cell receptor beta chains follows, all from one sample in a study of cytomegalovirus exposure and HLA in healthy donors. TCRdb's copy holds only in-frame clones and misses some; the assay was immunoSEQ multiplex PCR. The sample has roughly 180,000 clones; less than 85% are singletons. Sequences were obtained from PBMCs. These receptors were collected from a girl aged 10-17 years in good health and CMV-seropositive. Both conserved end residues are part of each CDR3. A D gene is named only where the DNA matches it firmly. Some rows have no size entry. The others give once, few or many, or a class for an expanded clone.

TRBV6-5	-	TRBJ2-7	TRBD2	CASSYRVSGGYEQYF	TGTGCCAGCAGTTACCGGGTTAGCGGGGGCTACGAGCAGTACTTC
TRBV4-1	-	TRBJ1-3	-	CASSPQVASGNTIYF	TGCGCCAGCAGCCCTCAGGTGGCCTCTGGAAACACCATATATTTT
TRBV5-1	-	TRBJ1-1	TRBD1	CASSLSGGKGTEAFF	TGCGCCAGCAGCTTATCAGGGGGCAAAGGCACTGAAGCTTTCTTT
TRBV10-3	-	TRBJ1-2	-	CAISDPDLGRGWYGYTF	TGTGCCATCAGTGACCCCGACCTCGGGAGAGGGTGGTATGGCTACACCTTC
TRBV4-3	-	TRBJ2-1	-	CASSPSGDGSYNEQFF	TGCGCCAGCAGCCCTTCGGGGGACGGTTCCTACAATGAGCAGTTCTTC
TRBV7-2	-	TRBJ2-1	TRBD2	CASSFLGGGNEQFF	TGTGCCAGCAGCTTCCTCGGCGGGGGGAATGAGCAGTTCTTC
TRBV5-1	few	TRBJ2-1	TRBD1	CASSLTNRGYEQFF	TGCGCCAGCAGCTTGACTAACAGGGGCTATGAGCAGTTCTTC
TRBV12-5	-	TRBJ1-5	-	CASGLPFGEGVEQPQHF	TGTGCTAGTGGTTTGCCCTTCGGTGAAGGGGTAGAGCAGCCCCAGCATTTT
TRBV4-2	-	TRBJ2-2	TRBD2	CASSQIAQRGANTGELFF	TGTGCCAGCAGCCAAATCGCCCAGCGGGGGGCAAACACCGGGGAGCTGTTTTTT
TRBV6-5	-	TRBJ2-7	TRBD1	CASRSTGTGGEQYF	TGTGCCAGCAGGTCAACCGGGACAGGGGGCGAGCAGTACTTC
TRBV30	-	TRBJ2-7	TRBD1	CAWRFGTGDYEQYF	TGTGCCTGGAGATTCGGGACAGGGGACTACGAGCAGTACTTC
TRBV7-9	-	TRBJ1-5	-	CASSPGGSGQPQHF	TGTGCCAGCAGCCCGGGGGGGAGTGGTCAGCCCCAGCATTTT
TRBV9	-	TRBJ1-2	-	CASSVGQNYGYTF	TGTGCCAGCAGCGTAGGGCAGAACTATGGCTACACCTTC
TRBV7-2	-	TRBJ2-3	-	CASSLGGLQYF	TGTGCCAGCAGCTTAGGAGGGTTGCAGTATTTT
TRBV27	once	TRBJ2-2	-	CAAVFPSTGELFF	TGTGCCGCAGTTTTTCCGTCCACCGGGGAGCTGTTTTTT
TRBV18	-	TRBJ2-7	-	CASSPRTSSYEQYF	TGTGCCAGCTCTCCAAGGACATCCTCCTACGAGCAGTACTTC
TRBV6-5	-	TRBJ2-7	-	CVAGVSYEQYF	TGTGTGGCGGGCGTGTCCTACGAGCAGTACTTC
TRBV19	-	TRBJ2-5	-	CASSLGTRAETQYF	TGTGCCAGTAGCCTCGGGACTCGTGCCGAGACCCAGTACTTC
TRBV19	-	TRBJ2-2	TRBD2	CATPTSGVSGELFF	TGTGCCACACCAACTAGCGGGGTCAGCGGGGAGCTGTTTTTT
TRBV5-1	-	TRBJ1-4	-	CASSSGHPNEKLFF	TGCGCCAGCAGCTCGGGACACCCTAATGAAAAACTGTTTTTT
TRBV30	-	TRBJ2-6	-	CAWSGLGDTPSGANVLTF	TGTGCCTGGAGTGGATTGGGGGACACCCCTTCTGGGGCCAACGTCCTGACTTTC
TRBV11-2	-	TRBJ1-3	-	CASSLQGSSGNTIYF	TGTGCCAGCAGCTTACAGGGATCCTCTGGAAACACCATATATTTT
TRBV6-1	-	TRBJ1-6	-	CASSQTKGDSPLHF	TGTGCCAGCAGCCAGACCAAAGGGGATTCACCCCTCCACTTT
TRBV19	-	TRBJ1-2	-	CASSLLNLGNYGYTF	TGTGCCAGTAGTCTACTTAACCTCGGGAACTATGGCTACACCTTC
TRBV5-1	-	TRBJ1-4	TRBD1	CASSIDRGREKLFF	TGCGCCAGCAGCATTGACAGGGGGAGGGAAAAACTGTTTTTT
TRBV7-2	-	TRBJ2-7	-	CASSSAQGGFYEQYF	TGTGCCAGCAGCAGCGCACAGGGAGGGTTCTACGAGCAGTACTTC
TRBV29-1	-	TRBJ2-1	TRBD1	CSGQGAGEQFF	TGCAGCGGACAGGGGGCTGGGGAGCAGTTCTTC
TRBV7-9	-	TRBJ1-2	-	CASSLEGANYGYTF	TGTGCCAGCAGCTTAGAGGGGGCTAACTATGGCTACACCTTC
TRBV7-2	-	TRBJ2-3	TRBD2	CASSARTSRPDTQYF	TGTGCCAGCAGCGCCCGGACTAGCAGGCCAGATACGCAGTATTTT
TRBV5-4	once	TRBJ2-4	-	CASSPSGPAKNIQYF	TGTGCCAGCAGCCCCAGCGGGCCAGCCAAAAACATTCAGTACTTC
TRBV9	-	TRBJ1-6	-	CASSLGQLNSPLHF	TGTGCCAGCAGCCTCGGACAACTGAATTCACCCCTCCACTTT
TRBV6-5	-	TRBJ1-5	-	CASRPIQGFNQPQHF	TGTGCCAGCAGACCTATCCAGGGCTTCAATCAGCCCCAGCATTTT
TRBV11-3	few	TRBJ1-2	TRBD1	CASSLGWDREEAHGYTF	TGTGCCAGCAGCTTAGGTTGGGACAGGGAGGAGGCACATGGCTACACCTTC
TRBV2	-	TRBJ1-1	TRBD1	CASSMTGDTEAFF	TGTGCCAGCAGTATGACAGGGGACACTGAAGCTTTCTTT
TRBV11-2	-	TRBJ1-1	TRBD1	CASSLDRTGGAFF	TGTGCCAGCAGCTTAGATAGGACAGGGGGAGCTTTCTTT
TRBV5-6	-	TRBJ2-1	TRBD1	CASSQKGQVYNEQFF	TGTGCCAGCAGCCAAAAAGGACAGGTATACAATGAGCAGTTCTTC
TRBV25-1	-	TRBJ2-2	TRBD1	CASRGRDRGPGELFF	TGTGCCAGCAGGGGGAGGGACAGGGGTCCCGGGGAGCTGTTTTTT
TRBV7-2	-	TRBJ1-1	-	CASRPGKVPEAFF	TGTGCCAGTCGTCCGGGAAAGGTACCTGAAGCTTTCTTT
TRBV9	-	TRBJ1-2	-	CASSVDTNYGYTF	TGTGCCAGCAGCGTAGACACTAACTATGGCTACACCTTC
TRBV9	-	TRBJ1-6	TRBD1	CASSVGTGGDSPLHF	TGTGCCAGCAGCGTAGGTACAGGGGGTGATTCACCCCTCCACTTT
TRBV6-5	-	TRBJ2-1	TRBD2	CASSSTGGYNEQFF	TGTGCCAGCAGTTCTACGGGGGGGTACAATGAGCAGTTCTTC
TRBV11-3	-	TRBJ2-5	-	CASSPLGETQYF	TGTGCCAGCAGCCCTCTTGGCGAGACCCAGTACTTC
TRBV4-3	-	TRBJ2-2	TRBD1	CASSHGGQGALNTGELFF	TGCGCCAGCAGCCATGGGGGACAGGGGGCATTGAACACCGGGGAGCTGTTTTTT
TRBV10-2	-	TRBJ2-5	TRBD2	CASSPLPGRGGGTQYF	TGCGCCAGCAGTCCCCTCCCTGGGCGGGGGGGCGGGACCCAGTACTTC
TRBV7-6	-	TRBJ2-5	TRBD1	CASSTWTGGIQETQYF	TGTGCCAGCAGCACCTGGACAGGGGGCATTCAAGAGACCCAGTACTTC
TRBV6-7	-	TRBJ1-2	TRBD1	CASSYPRQDRDTGYTF	TGTGCCAGCAGTTACCCGCGACAGGACAGGGATACTGGCTACACCTTC
TRBV2	-	TRBJ2-3	TRBD2	CASSEAHPIAGVTDTQYF	TGTGCCAGCAGTGAAGCGCACCCCATAGCGGGGGTAACAGATACGCAGTATTTT
TRBV7-6	-	TRBJ1-5	TRBD1	CASSLDSGGGQPQHF	TGTGCCAGCAGCTTAGATTCAGGGGGTGGTCAGCCCCAGCATTTT
TRBV19	-	TRBJ1-5	-	CASSAQIYVGGGQPQHF	TGTGCCAGTAGTGCCCAAATCTACGTTGGGGGGGGTCAGCCCCAGCATTTT
TRBV7-9	-	TRBJ1-6	-	CASSLAGSNTGSPLHF	TGTGCCAGCAGCTTAGCCGGGTCAAATACGGGTTCACCCCTCCACTTT
TRBV4-1	-	TRBJ2-7	-	CASSQETTSFYVYEQYF	TGCGCCAGCAGCCAAGAGACAACTAGCTTTTACGTCTACGAGCAGTACTTC